What follows are 30 T cell receptor beta chains derived from one specimen sequenced in a study of T cell responses to AZD1222 COVID-19 vaccine (dated by TCRdb to the early 2020s). Reading the label with the study, this specimen's time point is: baseline before first vaccination. Library prep was done by the immunoSEQ multiplex PCR assay. TCRdb's version of the immuneACCESS table is confined to in-frame rearrangements and falls short of the full clone set. An unresolved V gene accounts for under half of the shortfall where checked; the remainder is of unknown origin. The sample has some 150,000 clones on record, approximately 89% of them singletons. Clones ranked in the top ten supply 2% to 2.5% of the sample. The sample in question was peripheral blood, obtained on day 0 of AZD1222 vaccination. Receptors were obtained from an adult in good health.

V is TRBV27 and J is TRBJ1-5; D unresolved. Trimming pared 3 bases from V and 3 bases from J, leaving 9 bases between. This CDR3 spans 14 amino acids. Germline CDR1 is MNHEY and CDR2 is SMNVEV (reference sequence). Here the CDR3 reads CASSFRGYNQPQHF. In DNA form, the CDR3 reads TGTGCCAGCAGTTTCCGCGGATACAATCAGCCCCAGCATTTT.

Here the CDR3 reads CASSGDRQETQYF. CDR3 sequence (DNA): TGTGCCAGCAGCGGGGACAGACAAGAGACCCAGTACTTC. The rearrangement links TRBV5-4 to TRBJ2-5; TRBD1 aligns across 7 bases. The CDR3 is 13 amino acids. Germline V gene data show CDR1 as SGHNT and CDR2 as YYREEE (reference sequence). V shed 4 bases and J 2 bases; nucleotides not matched to a gene: 2. The full variable domain, in which reference TRBV5-4 and TRBJ2-5 provide the parts outside the CDR3, is ETGVTQSPTHLIKTRGQQVTLRCSSQSGHNTVSWYQQALGQGPQFIFQYYREEENGRGNFPPRFSGLQFPNYSSELNVNALELDDSALYLCASSGDRQETQYFGPGTRLLVL.

J is TRBJ1-1 and V is TRBV13, with a possible D match to TRBD1 (6 bases). Trimming took 3 bases from V and 4 from J, leaving 12 bases between them. CDR1 and CDR2 from the germline V gene are PRHDT and FYEKMQ (reference sequence). CDR3 length: 14 amino acids. CDR3 loop: CASSLRGASTEAFF. The CDR3 DNA follows: TGTGCCAGCAGCTTGAGGGGGGCGAGCACTGAAGCTTTCTTT. The whole variable domain, remainder taken from reference TRBV13 and TRBJ1-1, is AAGVIQSPRHLIKEKRETATLKCYPIPRHDTVYWYQQGPGQDPQFLISFYEKMQSDKGSIPDRFSAQQFSDYHSELNMSSLELGDSALYFCASSLRGASTEAFFGQGTRLTVV.

The chain employs TRBV15 and TRBJ2-3, with D perhaps matching TRBD2 (6 bases). Looked up from germline, CDR1 is LNHNV and CDR2 is YYDKDF (reference sequence). The CDR3 runs 12 residues. V lost 3 bases to trimming and J lost 10 bases, with 11 bases between them. Here the CDR3 DNA reads TGTGCCACCAGCAGTAGCGGTTTAGCGCAGTATTTT. Translated, it gives CATSSSGLAQYF.

This clone appeared once. Other nucleotide sequences in the sample specify the same CDR3. This chain connects TRBV5-1 to TRBJ2-1; the D is unclear. The V end was cut by 2 bases, the J end by 0 bases, with 3 bases between. Germline CDR1 SGHRS, CDR2 YFSETQ. The CDR3 totals 13 residues. CDR3 sequence: CASSFDSYNEQFF. In DNA, the CDR3 is TGCGCCAGCAGCTTTGACTCCTACAATGAGCAGTTCTTC.

In this sample, this clone turned up once. This chain joins TRBV12-3 or TRBV12-4 and TRBJ1-2; D gene ambiguous. V gave up 3 bases and J gave up 2 bases, with 7 bases separating them. This CDR3 is built from 13 residues. CDR3 residues: CASSFRQNYGYTF. CDR3 bases: TGTGCCAGCAGTTTCAGGCAGAACTATGGCTACACCTTC.

The rearrangement joins TRBV10-3 to TRBJ2-2; D remains unclear. The CDR3 consists of 15 residues. Germline V gene sequence: CDR1 ENHRY, CDR2 SYGVKD. With 10 bases removed from V and 0 bases from J, the gap between germline ends came to 15 bases. CDR3 nucleotides: TGTGCCAGCCGGGCTTCGGGTGCGAACACCGGGGAGCTGTTTTTT. Amino acids: CASRASGANTGELFF.

This chain connects TRBV7-8 to TRBJ2-1; D gene ambiguous. V was clipped by 1 base and J by 3 bases, with 10 bases between them. The CDR3 is 15 residues long. Germline CDR1 and CDR2: SGHVS and FQNEAQ. The CDR3 protein is CASSLVSLFYNEQFF. The CDR3, as DNA: TGTGCCAGCAGCTTAGTCTCTTTGTTCTACAATGAGCAGTTCTTC.

CDR3 DNA: TGTGCCAGCAGTTTTACCCCGGGACAAAACATTCAGTACTTC. Its translation: CASSFTPGQNIQYF. This chain uses TRBV28 with TRBJ2-4; D possibly matches TRBD1 or TRBD2 (5 bases each). V lost 3 bases, J lost 5 bases, and 11 bases lay in between. Germline CDR1 MDHEN, CDR2 SYDVKM. This CDR3 has 14 residues.

V gene TRBV28 combines with J gene TRBJ2-3; TRBD2 might be the D (7 bases). Germline V CDR1 and CDR2: MDHEN, SYDVKM. The CDR3 loop spans 14 amino acids. V was pared by 6 bases and J by 2 bases, with 12 bases between. The DNA for the CDR3 is TGTGCCAGCAGCCTCGGGGGGCTCACAGATACGCAGTATTTT. This translates into CASSLGGLTDTQYF.

The chain carries TRBV6-5 and TRBJ1-1, with D unclear. Germline CDR1 reads MNHEY; CDR2 reads SVGAGI. The length of the CDR3 is 14 residues. Trimming left V 5 bases short and J 0 bases short, with 10 bases between. The CDR3 coding sequence is TGTGCCAGCAGTATGACACGGTTGAACACTGAAGCTTTCTTT. Its protein is CASSMTRLNTEAFF.

V usage is TRBV5-1 and J usage is TRBJ2-1; possible D gene TRBD2, 5 bases. Germline CDR1 reads SGHRS; CDR2 reads YFSETQ. This CDR3 region has 16 residues. Trimming took off 0 bases at V and 0 bases at J, with 10 bases between the two ends. The CDR3: CASSLERRASYNEQFF. The CDR3 bases are TGCGCCAGCAGCTTGGAACGGCGGGCCTCCTACAATGAGCAGTTCTTC.

The chain links TRBV7-9 to TRBJ2-3; D perhaps matches TRBD1 (5 bases). V gave up 0 bases and J gave up 6 bases, with 10 bases separating them. Germline values: CDR1 SEHNR, CDR2 FQNEAQ (reference sequence). The CDR3 consists of 14 residues. The CDR3 DNA sequence: TGTGCCAGCAGCTTAGCAGGGGTCTTCGATACGCAGTATTTT. Its protein product is CASSLAGVFDTQYF.

The CDR3 nucleotides read TGCGCCAGCAGGTTTGACACAGCGGGAGGGGGAGAGACCCAGTACTTC. It codes for CASRFDTAGGGETQYF. The rearrangement uses TRBV5-1 and TRBJ2-5; 10 positions agree with TRBD2. Germline V lookup: CDR1 SGHRS, CDR2 YFSETQ. This CDR3 contains 16 residues. J gave up 4 bases and V 5 bases, and 11 bases lay outside the gene matches. The full variable domain, completed using reference TRBV5-1 and TRBJ2-5, is KAGVTQTPRYLIKTRGQQVTLSCSPISGHRSVSWYQQTPGQGLQFLFEYFSETQRNKGNFPGRFSGRQFSNSRSEMNVSTLELGDSALYLCASRFDTAGGGETQYFGPGTRLLVL.

V is TRBV7-2 and J is TRBJ1-2, with 12 bases identical to TRBD1. There are 18 residues in the CDR3. V was pared by 7 bases and J by 4 bases, with 16 bases of the junction left unmatched. The V gene's germline CDR1 is SGHTA and CDR2 FQGNSA. CDR3 loop: CASTNRGTGGFSFYGYTF. The CDR3 nucleotides are TGTGCCAGCACCAACCGTGGGACAGGGGGCTTCTCATTCTATGGCTACACCTTC.

This chain links TRBV15 with TRBJ2-7; 11 bases agree with TRBD2. The germline gives CDR1 LNHNV, CDR2 YYDKDF (reference sequence). Trimming removed 2 bases from V and 3 bases from J; junction bases left unmatched: 3. The CDR3 length is 15 residues. The CDR3 nucleotides read TGTGCCACCAGCAGACCACTAGCGGGAGTCTACGAGCAGTACTTC. Amino acid sequence: CATSRPLAGVYEQYF.

V gene TRBV28 combines with J gene TRBJ1-6; 7 bases align to TRBD1. The V gene end was trimmed by 7 bases and the J gene end by 10 bases; junction bases not matched to a gene: 10. Germline CDR1 is MDHEN and CDR2 is SYDVKM. This CDR3 is 14 amino acids long. This chain's CDR3 is CASNRQGGPSPLHF. Written as DNA, the CDR3 is TGTGCCAGCAACCGACAGGGAGGTCCCTCACCCCTCCACTTT.

This sequence joins TRBV6-6 and TRBJ2-1, with D hard to call. V was clipped by 2 bases and J by 8 bases, with 4 bases between them. The CDR3 has 11 residues. CDR1 MNHNY and CDR2 SVGAGI come from the germline V gene (reference sequence). CDR3: CASSYRDEQFF. In DNA form, the CDR3 reads TGTGCCAGCAGTTACCGAGATGAGCAGTTCTTC.

This clone was picked up one time. This chain uses TRBV18 with TRBJ2-3; D is undetermined. The CDR3 runs 15 residues. Germline CDR1 and CDR2: KGHSH and LQKENI. Trimming shortened V by 2 bases and J by 1 base, and 10 bases separated the two germline ends. In nucleotides, the CDR3 is TGTGCCAGCTCACCAATCCCAGTGGGCACAGATACGCAGTATTTT. This encodes CASSPIPVGTDTQYF. The whole variable domain, filled in from reference TRBV18 and TRBJ2-3, reads NAGVMQNPRHLVRRRGQEARLRCSPMKGHSHVYWYRQLPEEGLKFMVYLQKENIIDESGMPKERFSAEFPKEGPSILRIQQVVRGDSAAYFCASSPIPVGTDTQYFGPGTRLTVL.

The chain uses TRBV7-8 and TRBJ1-4; perhaps TRBD1 as D (5 bases). CDR1 SGHVS and CDR2 FQNEAQ come from the germline V gene. With 5 bases removed from V and 0 bases from J, the gap between germline ends came to 13 bases. The CDR3 is 16 amino acids. This chain's CDR3 is CASSPRTGATNEKLFF. The DNA for the CDR3 is TGTGCCAGCAGCCCGCGGACGGGGGCAACTAATGAAAAACTGTTTTTT. The whole variable domain, filled in from reference TRBV7-8 and TRBJ1-4, reads GAGVSQSPRYKVAKRGQDVALRCDPISGHVSLFWYQQALGQGPEFLTYFQNEAQLDKSGLPSDRFFAERPEGSVSTLKIQRTQQEDSAVYLCASSPRTGATNEKLFFGSGTQLSVL.

The chain has TRBV28 and TRBJ1-6; 8 nucleotides align to TRBD1. The trim removed 3 bases at V and 7 bases at J, leaving 5 bases unmatched. This CDR3 comprises 15 residues. Germline V gene data show CDR1 as MDHEN and CDR2 as SYDVKM. The CDR3 DNA sequence: TGTGCCAGCAGTTTTAGCAGGGGGCCCAATTCACCCCTCCACTTT. This gives the protein CASSFSRGPNSPLHF. The full variable domain, in which reference TRBV28 and TRBJ1-6 provide the parts outside the CDR3, is DVKVTQSSRYLVKRTGEKVFLECVQDMDHENMFWYRQDPGLGLRLIYFSYDVKMKEKGDIPEGYSVSREKKERFSLILESASTNQTSMYLCASSFSRGPNSPLHFGNGTRLTVT.

The CDR3 here is CASSERGDGLGGYTF. The CDR3 DNA reads as TGTGCCAGCAGTGAGAGGGGGGACGGGCTAGGAGGCTACACCTTC. The chain is built from TRBV6-1 and TRBJ1-2; D is possibly TRBD1 (6 bases). The germline gives CDR1 MNHNS, CDR2 SASEGT. Trimming pared 3 bases from V and 8 bases from J, leaving 19 bases between. The CDR3 has 15 amino acids.

The J gene is TRBJ2-1, the V gene TRBV9; a possible D gene is TRBD2 (5 bases). Trimming took off 4 bases at V and 4 bases at J, with 9 bases between the two ends. CDR1 is SGDLS and CDR2 is YYNGEE in the germline V gene. This CDR3 contains 13 residues. The chain's CDR3 is CASSPRLYNEQFF. CDR3 bases: TGTGCCAGCAGCCCCAGACTATACAATGAGCAGTTCTTC.

The chain combines TRBV9 with TRBJ1-6, with D possibly being TRBD1 (6 bases). Germline V gene sequence: CDR1 SGDLS, CDR2 YYNGEE. The CDR3 loop spans 15 amino acids. V was pared by 0 bases and J by 7 bases, with 11 bases between. The CDR3 nucleotides read TGTGCCAGCAGCGTAGCCGGGGGGCCCAATTCACCCCTCCACTTT. Its translation is CASSVAGGPNSPLHF.

This chain joins TRBV2 and TRBJ2-7; 9 positions match TRBD1. The CDR3 length is 15 residues. V shed 6 bases, J shed 2 bases, and the junction held 8 bases outside the gene matches. From germline, CDR1 is SNHLY and CDR2 FYNNEI. The CDR3 sequence is CASRSTGGITYEQYF. CDR3 nucleotide sequence: TGTGCCAGCAGGTCTACAGGGGGCATCACCTACGAGCAGTACTTC.

The genes are TRBV19 and TRBJ1-1, with D possibly TRBD1 on 5 matching bases. The CDR3 runs to 18 residues. Per the germline V gene, CDR1 is LNHDA and CDR2 is SQIVND (reference sequence). The V and J ends lost 1 base and 4 bases respectively, with 22 bases between them. The CDR3 loop is CASSIVLQAMGVSTEAFF. As DNA, the CDR3 is TGTGCCAGTAGTATAGTCCTACAGGCAATGGGTGTGAGCACTGAAGCTTTCTTT.

This chain connects TRBV11-2 to TRBJ2-7; TRBD1 agrees at 7 bases. V was pared by 5 bases and J by 2 bases, with 3 bases of the junction left unmatched. The germline gives CDR1 SGHAT, CDR2 FQNNGV. The CDR3 loop spans 13 amino acids. This CDR3 is CASSRGQTYEQYF. The CDR3 DNA reads as TGTGCCAGCAGCCGGGGACAGACCTACGAGCAGTACTTC.

This clone was recorded once. The chain recombines TRBV12-3 or TRBV12-4 with TRBJ2-2; no clear D gene. This CDR3 has 13 residues. Trimming left V 7 bases short and J 4 bases short, with 10 bases between. The CDR3 DNA follows: TGTGCCAGCAACCCCACCGTCACCGGGGAGCTGTTTTTT. Protein: CASNPTVTGELFF.

The V call is TRBV30, the J call TRBJ2-2; 10 bases fit TRBD2. CDR1 is GTSNPN and CDR2 is SVGIG in the germline V gene (reference sequence). The CDR3 is made up of 17 amino acids. Unmatched junction bases numbered 10, after V lost 0 bases and J lost 6 bases. CDR3 in amino acids: CAWSVRGGTSVPGELFF. CDR3 DNA: TGTGCCTGGAGTGTACGAGGAGGGACTAGCGTCCCCGGGGAGCTGTTTTTT. The variable domain in full, completed from reference TRBV30 and TRBJ2-2, reads SQTIHQWPATLVQPVGSPLSLECTVEGTSNPNLYWYRQAAGRGLQLLFYSVGIGQISSEVPQNLSASRPQDRQFILSSKKLLLSDSGFYLCAWSVRGGTSVPGELFFGEGSRLTVL.

This chain joins TRBV5-1 and TRBJ2-7, with TRBD2 as a possible D gene (6 bases). CDR1 is SGHRS and CDR2 is YFSETQ in the germline V gene. Trimming cost V 1 base and J 0 bases, with 8 bases left between them. This CDR3 region has 14 residues. CDR3: CASSLLTSSYEQYF. As DNA, the CDR3 is TGCGCCAGCAGCTTGCTGACTAGCTCCTACGAGCAGTACTTC.